The rows below give T cell receptor beta chains drawn from one sample of a study of post-analysis software for immune sequencing data. TCRdb re-derived calls from the PCR reads in MiXCR, one entry per CDR3 protein. Found here are hundreds of thousands of distinct CDR3 sequences, under 70% of them singletons; the top ten hold 4.6%. The sequencing input was blood. The origin of the receptors is a girl aged 10 to 17 with multiple sclerosis. The CDR3 runs from the conserved cysteine through the conserved F or W. The D gene is left open where the match is weak. A clone size is listed for some rows: how often the clone was seen (once, few, many), or a class if it is expanded.

.	.	TRBV12-3/TRBV12-4	19	TRBJ2-7	TGTGCCAGCAGCCATCGTGATTGGCAGGTTGCTCCTGGTTCCTACGAGCAGTACTTC	CASSHRDWQVAPGSYEQYF
TRBD2	few	TRBV7-9	18	TRBJ2-5	TGTGCCAGCAGCTTCGACTGGACTAGCGGGAGGACCCAAGAGACCCAGTACTTC	CASSFDWTSGRTQETQYF
.	.	TRBV2	14	TRBJ2-1	TGTGCCACAGACACCCGGAGCTCCTACAATGAGCAGTTCTTC	CATDTRSSYNEQFF
TRBD2	few	TRBV29-1	15	TRBJ2-7	TGCAGCGTTGCAGCAAGGCGGGAGGTATGGTACGAGCAGTACTTC	CSVAARREVWYEQYF
TRBD1	few	TRBV29-1	15	TRBJ1-5	TGCAGCGTTGAAGGGACAGGGTCTCCCAATCAGCCCCAGCATTTT	CSVEGTGSPNQPQHF
TRBD1	few	TRBV10-3	14	TRBJ1-5	TGTGCCATCAGTGGGGGGACAGGGGATCAGCCCCAGCATTTT	CAISGGTGDQPQHF
.	.	TRBV7-2	15	TRBJ1-5	TGTGCCAGCAGCTCATCCGGGACGGTCAATCAGCCCCAGCATTTT	CASSSSGTVNQPQHF
.	.	TRBV10-3	12	TRBJ2-1	TGTGCCATCAGTGAGCTAGGGGCGGAGCAGTTCTTC	CAISELGAEQFF
.	.	TRBV7-9	11	TRBJ1-2	TGTGCCAGCAGCTCCCCAAGTGGCTACACCTTC	CASSSPSGYTF
.	.	TRBV7-8	12	TRBJ1-2	TGTGCCAGCATCAGCCCGGTTGGGGGCTACACCTTC	CASISPVGGYTF
TRBD2	once	TRBV30	16	TRBJ2-7	TGTGCCTGGCCCTGGACTAGCGGGGGATCAAAATACGAGCAGTACTTC	CAWPWTSGGSKYEQYF
.	.	TRBV2	14	TRBJ2-7	TGTGCCAGCAGTGAAGGCCGCTTAGACTACGAGCAGTACTTC	CASSEGRLDYEQYF
.	.	TRBV3-1	13	TRBJ1-6	TGTGCCAGCAGCCAGGTCGTAAGTTCACCCCTCCACTTT	CASSQVVSSPLHF
.	.	TRBV25-1	12	TRBJ1-2	TGTGCCAGCCTCGGACATCGCTATGGCTACACCTTC	CASLGHRYGYTF
.	few	TRBV10-3	15	TRBJ2-7	TGTGCCATCAGTGAGTTCGGCGGGTACGCCTACGAGCAGTACTTC	CAISEFGGYAYEQYF
TRBD1	.	TRBV5-1	13	TRBJ2-3	TGCGCCAGCGGGACAGTTAGCACAGATACGCAGTATTTT	CASGTVSTDTQYF
.	.	TRBV7-9	15	TRBJ2-3	TGTGCCAGCAACTTAGACCGGCTAGCTATAGATACGCAGTATTTT	CASNLDRLAIDTQYF
TRBD1	.	TRBV11-3	14	TRBJ2-7	TGTGCCAGCAGCTACCGGACAGGGGACTACGAGCAGTACTTC	CASSYRTGDYEQYF
TRBD2	few	TRBV12-3/TRBV12-4	15	TRBJ2-5	TGTGCCAGCAGTTTTCGGGGGGGACCCCAAGAGACCCAGTACTTC	CASSFRGGPQETQYF
.	.	TRBV20-1	14	TRBJ1-2	TGCAGTGCTAGAGACACAGACAGCAACTATGGCTACACCTTC	CSARDTDSNYGYTF
.	few	TRBV7-2	15	TRBJ2-2	TGTGCCAGCAGGCTTGAGGGGATCCACACCGGGGAGCTGTTTTTT	CASRLEGIHTGELFF
TRBD2	.	TRBV20-1	16	TRBJ2-7	TGCAGTGCTAGGCCCGGGACTAGCGGGGGTAGCGACGAGCAGTACTTC	CSARPGTSGGSDEQYF
.	once	TRBV10-3	16	TRBJ2-5	TGTGCCATCAGTACGGGGGCGGGGAGGGTCCAAGAGACCCAGTACTTC	CAISTGAGRVQETQYF
.	.	TRBV29-1	13	TRBJ1-2	TGCAGCGTTGGAGGTGAGGGAAACTATGGCTACACCTTC	CSVGGEGNYGYTF
.	once	TRBV5-1	14	TRBJ1-4	TGCGCCAGCAGCTTGGACGGGAGAGAGGAAAAACTGTTTTTT	CASSLDGREEKLFF
TRBD1	.	TRBV20-1	12	TRBJ1-2	TGCAGTGCTGAAGACAGGGTTTTTGGCTACACCTTC	CSAEDRVFGYTF
.	.	TRBV29-1	12	TRBJ2-5	TGCAGCGTTTATATTCAGGGGGAGACCCAGTACTTC	CSVYIQGETQYF
.	.	TRBV15	13	TRBJ2-4	TGTGCCACCAGCAGAGAGACTGAATACATTCAGTACTTC	CATSRETEYIQYF
.	few	TRBV6-6	15	TRBJ2-4	TGTGCCAGCACCGACAGTTTTATGGCCAAAAACATTCAGTACTTC	CASTDSFMAKNIQYF
TRBD1	.	TRBV12-3/TRBV12-4	17	TRBJ2-7	TGTGCCAGCAGTCCTACAGGGGGCTCCTCCCTGAGCTACGAGCAGTACTTC	CASSPTGGSSLSYEQYF
.	.	TRBV18	14	TRBJ2-7	TGTGCCAGCTCACCACCAAACGGCGCCTACGAGCAGTACTTC	CASSPPNGAYEQYF
TRBD1	.	TRBV7-9	18	TRBJ1-2	TGTGCCAGCAGCTTATTTCCCACGGCCGACAGGGGGACCTATGGCTACACCTTC	CASSLFPTADRGTYGYTF
TRBD1	.	TRBV9	15	TRBJ2-5	TGTGCCAGCAGCGTTCACGACAGGGCATCGGAGACCCAGTACTTC	CASSVHDRASETQYF
.	.	TRBV12-3/TRBV12-4	13	TRBJ1-4	TGTGCCAGCAGTTTGGGGGATAATGAAAAACTGTTTTTT	CASSLGDNEKLFF
.	.	TRBV29-1	12	TRBJ2-7	TGCAGCGGTGAAATCCGGTCCTACGAGCAGTACTTC	CSGEIRSYEQYF
.	many	TRBV5-1	16	TRBJ2-3	TGCGCCAGCAGCCCAGCTGTGGACTGGAGCACAGATACGCAGTATTTT	CASSPAVDWSTDTQYF
.	.	TRBV2	14	TRBJ2-7	TGTGCCAGCACGGGCCCCGAGGCAGGGAAGGAGCAGTACTTC	CASTGPEAGKEQYF
.	.	TRBV20-1	13	TRBJ1-5	TGCAGTGCTCGCGCGACAGGAGATCAGCCCCAGCATTTT	CSARATGDQPQHF
.	.	TRBV29-1	13	TRBJ2-7	TGCAGCGTCCGGGACATCCTCTCCTACGAGCAGTACTTC	CSVRDILSYEQYF
.	few	TRBV20-1	17	TRBJ1-6	TGCAGTGCCCCGGTCGGGGTTAGGAGCTCCTATAATTCACCCCTCCACTTT	CSAPVGVRSSYNSPLHF
.	.	TRBV7-9	18	TRBJ1-1	TGTGCCAGCAGCCCCCAGCGACCACAGGGAGGAGTGAGCACTGAAGCTTTCTTT	CASSPQRPQGGVSTEAFF
TRBD2	.	TRBV7-7	18	TRBJ2-6	TGTGCTAGCAGCTTCGGACTAGCGGGACGTTCTGGGGCCAACGTCCTGACTTTC	CASSFGLAGRSGANVLTF